The T cell receptor (beta chain) under discussion was sequenced for a study of blood T cell repertoires in COVID-19. How the authors handled the data: Cell counts per sample came from amplifying reference gene primers. Libraries were prepared by immunoSEQ multiplex PCR; TCRdb keeps only in-frame clonotypes and omits some of them. From that table come the V and J calls and clone size; the DNA was used to work out D and trimming. The sample contains about 410,000 clones, 85% to 90% of which appear only once. This CDR3 region has 16 residues. The V gene's germline CDR1 is SGHRS and CDR2 YFSETQ. The junction had 7 bases not matched to a gene; V was cut back by 0 bases and J by 3 bases.

The rearrangement uses TRBV5-1 and TRBJ2-7; 9 bases line up with TRBD1. Sequencing input: PBMCs or T cells enriched from blood (not recorded which). This TCR came from a woman younger than 45 who had recovered from COVID-19. CDR3 sequence: CASSLEGTGLRYEQYF. The DNA of the CDR3 is TGCGCCAGCAGCTTGGAGGGGACAGGGTTACGCTACGAGCAGTACTTC.